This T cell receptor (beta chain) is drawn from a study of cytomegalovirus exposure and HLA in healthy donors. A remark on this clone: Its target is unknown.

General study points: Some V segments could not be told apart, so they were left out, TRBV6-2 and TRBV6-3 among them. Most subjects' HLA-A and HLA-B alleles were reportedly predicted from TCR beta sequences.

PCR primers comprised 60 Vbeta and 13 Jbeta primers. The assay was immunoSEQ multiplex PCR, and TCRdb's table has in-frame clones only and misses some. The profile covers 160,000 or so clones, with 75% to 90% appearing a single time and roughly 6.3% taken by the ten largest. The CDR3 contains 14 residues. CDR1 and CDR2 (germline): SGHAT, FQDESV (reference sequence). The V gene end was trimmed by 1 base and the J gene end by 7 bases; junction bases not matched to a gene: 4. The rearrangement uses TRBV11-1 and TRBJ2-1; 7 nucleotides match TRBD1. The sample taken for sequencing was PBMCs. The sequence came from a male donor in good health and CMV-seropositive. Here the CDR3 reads CASSLVGGINEQFF. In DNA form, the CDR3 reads TGTGCCAGCAGCTTAGTAGGGGGCATTAATGAGCAGTTCTTC.